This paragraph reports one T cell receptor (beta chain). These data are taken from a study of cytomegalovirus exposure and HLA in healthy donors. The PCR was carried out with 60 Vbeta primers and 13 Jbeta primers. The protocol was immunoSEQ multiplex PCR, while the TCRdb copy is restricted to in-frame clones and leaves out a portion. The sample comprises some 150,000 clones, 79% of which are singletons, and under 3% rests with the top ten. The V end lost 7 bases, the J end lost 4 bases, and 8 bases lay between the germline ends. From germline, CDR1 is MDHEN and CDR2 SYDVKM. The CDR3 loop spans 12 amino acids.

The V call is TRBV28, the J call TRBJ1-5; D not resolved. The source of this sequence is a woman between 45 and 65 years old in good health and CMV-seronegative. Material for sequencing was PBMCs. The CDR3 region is CASNAGNQPQHF. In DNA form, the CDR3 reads TGTGCCAGCAATGCGGGAAATCAGCCCCAGCATTTT.